Below are 29 T cell receptor beta chains sequenced from a single sample in a study of shared clonotypes between healthy human individuals. TCRdb's copy holds only in-frame clones and misses some; the assay was immunoSEQ multiplex PCR. The sample has 100,000 to 120,000 clones; around two thirds are singletons. Specimen: memory CD8+ T cells sorted from blood. Described subset: CD45RO+ cells pooled with CCR7-negative TemRA cells. The receptors stem from a woman in her 30s in good health.

V and J are TRBV27 and TRBJ1-1; 8 bases are shared with TRBD1. The CDR3 runs 14 residues. Germline CDR1 reads MNHEY; CDR2 reads SMNVEV (reference sequence). After removal of 10 bases from V and 1 base from J, the junction contained 8 bases not matched to a gene. The CDR3 loop reads CANRDRTENTEAFF. The CDR3 nucleotides are TGTGCCAATCGGGACAGGACCGAGAACACTGAAGCTTTCTTT.

The V and J genes are TRBV11-2 and TRBJ1-2; TRBD1 is a possible D gene (5 bases). Trimming took 3 bases from V and 2 from J, leaving 10 bases between them. From germline, CDR1 is SGHAT and CDR2 FQNNGV. The CDR3 is 14 amino acids. The CDR3 nucleotides read TGTGCCAGCAGCTTCGGAGGGGCAAACTATGGCTACACCTTC. The encoded protein is CASSFGGANYGYTF.

This clone was detected many times. The V gene is TRBV5-1, the J gene TRBJ2-1; 11 bases match TRBD1. Germline loops: CDR1 SGHRS, CDR2 YFSETQ. The CDR3 spans 16 residues. Losses at the gene ends were 0 bases for V and 3 bases for J; bases not matched to a gene: 2. In DNA form, the CDR3 reads TGCGCCAGCAGCTTGGGCGGGACAGGGGGCTACAATGAGCAGTTCTTC. Amino acids: CASSLGGTGGYNEQFF.

The J gene is TRBJ2-5, the V gene TRBV29-1, with TRBD2 matching 9 bases. This CDR3 region has 13 residues. Germline V gene lookup returns CDR1 SQVTM and CDR2 ANQGSEA. V trimming: 3 bases; J trimming: 3 bases; junction bases outside the gene matches: 2. CDR3 residues: CSVDPSGKETQYF. In DNA, the CDR3 is TGCAGCGTTGACCCTAGCGGGAAAGAGACCCAGTACTTC.

This rearrangement joins TRBV9 to TRBJ2-1; tentatively, D is TRBD2 (6 bases). CDR1 and CDR2 (germline): SGDLS, YYNGEE. Trimming removed 0 bases at V and 2 bases at J, with 9 bases between. The CDR3 extends over 15 amino acids. This CDR3 reads CASSVGGDAYNEQFF. Written as DNA, the CDR3 is TGTGCCAGCAGCGTAGGGGGGGACGCCTACAATGAGCAGTTCTTC. The variable domain in full, with the rest retrieved from reference TRBV9 and TRBJ2-1, is DSGVTQTPKHLITATGQRVTLRCSPRSGDLSVYWYQQSLDQGLQFLIQYYNGEERAKGNILERFSAQQFPDLHSELNLSSLELGDSALYFCASSVGGDAYNEQFFGPGTRLTVL.

This clone came up a few times. The identical CDR3 is also encoded by other nucleotide sequences in the sample. The chain is built from TRBV19 and TRBJ1-2; no clear D gene. Per the germline V gene, CDR1 is LNHDA and CDR2 is SQIVND (reference sequence). Trimming removed 3 bases from V and 8 bases from J, with 10 bases in between. This CDR3 contains 12 residues. The CDR3 reads CASSIGWSGYTF. In DNA, the CDR3 is TGTGCCAGTAGTATTGGTTGGTCGGGCTACACCTTC.

The V call is TRBV4-1, the J call TRBJ1-1; no clear D. V shed 0 bases and J shed 1 base, with 15 bases lying between them. The CDR3 extends over 17 amino acids. CDR1 MGHRA and CDR2 YSYEKL come from the germline V gene. CDR3 protein: CASSQDLDGLRNTEAFF. CDR3 coding DNA: TGCGCCAGCAGCCAAGATCTAGACGGACTTAGGAACACTGAAGCTTTCTTT.

This rearrangement joins TRBV27 to TRBJ2-2; D unclear. The CDR3 has 13 amino acids. Germline CDR1 reads MNHEY; CDR2 reads SMNVEV (reference sequence). Trimming cost V 2 bases and J 4 bases, with 5 bases left between them. The CDR3 DNA is TGTGCCAGCAGTTTAATACCCACCGGGGAGCTGTTTTTT. This encodes CASSLIPTGELFF.

In DNA, the CDR3 is TGTGCCAGCAGCCGCTTTCGCGACAGCAATCAGCCCCAGCATTTT. This sequence encodes CASSRFRDSNQPQHF. J is TRBJ1-5 and V is TRBV7-8; D is undetermined. The V gene's germline CDR1 is SGHVS and CDR2 FQNEAQ. This CDR3 comprises 15 residues. Trimming took off 5 bases at V and 1 base at J, with 12 bases between the two ends.

The rearrangement links TRBV2 to TRBJ1-2; tentatively, D is TRBD1 (6 bases). The CDR3 consists of 13 residues. The V end was cut by 10 bases, the J end by 2 bases, with 14 bases between. Germline CDR1 reads SNHLY; CDR2 reads FYNNEI. This chain's CDR3 is CATTRGGNYGYTF. In nucleotides, the CDR3 is TGTGCCACCACCCGAGGGGGAAACTATGGCTACACCTTC.

CDR3 in amino acids: CAWSVGAANYGYTF. The DNA of the CDR3 is TGTGCCTGGAGTGTAGGGGCGGCTAACTATGGCTACACCTTC. The genes are TRBV30 and TRBJ1-2, with D maybe TRBD1 (5 bases). The germline CDR1 and CDR2 sequences are GTSNPN and SVGIG (reference sequence). V was pared by 0 bases and J by 0 bases, with 8 bases between. The CDR3 sequence is 14 residues long.

This chain links TRBV6-1 with TRBJ2-7, with TRBD2 as a possible D gene (6 bases). Germline V gene sequence: CDR1 MNHNS, CDR2 SASEGT. Trimming left V 1 base short and J 7 bases short, with 20 bases between. There are 16 residues in the CDR3. The CDR3 reads CASSEGLSGLRQEQYF. The CDR3 DNA is TGTGCCAGCAGTGAAGGTCTCTCGGGACTCCGCCAGGAGCAGTACTTC.

The chain has TRBV7-2 and TRBJ2-7, with TRBD2 matching 7 bases. The ends lost 0 bases at V and 3 bases at J; junction bases unmatched: 8. CDR3 length equals 16 residues. Germline CDR1 is SGHTA and CDR2 is FQGNSA. The CDR3 DNA reads TGTGCCAGCAGCTTAGCGGAGACTAGCATTTACTACGAGCAGTACTTC. Its protein is CASSLAETSIYYEQYF.

V usage is TRBV28 and J usage is TRBJ1-2, with 8 bases lining up with TRBD1. CDR3 length: 14 amino acids. V dropped 5 bases and J dropped 5; count of bases not matched to a gene: 7. Per germline, CDR1 MDHEN and CDR2 SYDVKM. DNA of the CDR3: TGTGCCAGCAGTCCGCCAGGGGGCCCGTATGGCTACACCTTC. This codes for CASSPPGGPYGYTF.

V usage is TRBV28 and J usage is TRBJ2-7; TRBD2 matches at 10 bases. The J segment lost 1 base and the V segment lost 5 bases, leaving 11 bases of the junction unmatched. Germline V gene sequence: CDR1 MDHEN, CDR2 SYDVKM. The CDR3 spans 17 residues. This CDR3 is CASSTNYLLAGSYEQYF. For the CDR3, the DNA is TGTGCCAGCAGTACAAATTACCTACTAGCGGGATCCTACGAGCAGTACTTC.

The chain uses TRBV6-6 and TRBJ2-5; D may be TRBD2 (5 bases). This CDR3 has 14 residues. Germline V gives CDR1 MNHNY, CDR2 SVGAGI (reference sequence). The ends were cut back, 0 bases at V and 9 bases at J, with 14 bases in the middle. The CDR3 loop is CASSYSRVERSQYF. Here the CDR3 DNA reads TGTGCCAGCAGTTACTCGAGGGTAGAGAGGTCCCAGTACTTC.

The genes are TRBV27 and TRBJ2-7; no reliable D call. The CDR3 contains 11 residues. The germline V and J ends were trimmed by 3 bases and 2 bases, with 2 bases remaining between them. Per germline, CDR1 MNHEY and CDR2 SMNVEV (reference sequence). CDR3 DNA sequence: TGTGCCAGCAGTTTTCCCTACGAGCAGTACTTC. Translation gives CASSFPYEQYF.

V and J are TRBV7-8 and TRBJ2-7; 7 bases are a match to TRBD2. J gave up 2 bases and V 8 bases, and 9 bases lay outside the gene matches. Per the germline V gene, CDR1 is SGHVS and CDR2 is FQNEAQ. The CDR3 runs to 14 residues. The CDR3: CASLGGMPAYEQYF. The CDR3 DNA sequence: TGTGCCAGCCTGGGGGGGATGCCGGCCTACGAGCAGTACTTC.

This chain joins TRBV11-2 and TRBJ2-7; 10 positions agree with TRBD1. The V and J ends lost 4 bases and 6 bases, in that order; junction bases with no gene match: 3. The CDR3 totals 13 residues. CDR1 and CDR2 from the germline V gene are SGHAT and FQNNGV. The CDR3 DNA reads as TGTGCCAGCAGCTCTAGGACAGGGGGCGAGCAGTACTTC. The encoded protein is CASSSRTGGEQYF.

CDR3 protein: CASSSTSLEQYF. The CDR3 DNA sequence: TGTGCCAGCAGCTCGACTAGTCTCGAGCAGTACTTC. This chain connects TRBV7-9 to TRBJ2-7; possibly TRBD2 for D (6 bases). CDR1 and CDR2 from the germline V gene are SEHNR and FQNEAQ (reference sequence). The CDR3 consists of 12 residues. Trimming left V 4 bases short and J 6 bases short, with 10 bases between.

The chain recombines TRBV19 with TRBJ2-4; D unclear. Germline CDR1 LNHDA, CDR2 SQIVND (reference sequence). This CDR3 comprises 16 residues. V dropped 2 bases and J dropped 0 bases, with 11 bases sitting between them. The chain's CDR3 is CASSIRPILAKNIQYF. The CDR3, as DNA: TGTGCCAGTAGTATAAGACCAATTCTAGCCAAAAACATTCAGTACTTC.

V and J are TRBV5-1 and TRBJ2-7, with TRBD2 matching 10 bases. The germline V gene encodes CDR1 SGHRS and CDR2 YFSETQ. This CDR3 region has 15 residues. V was clipped by 4 bases and J by 3 bases; unmatched bases: 7. The CDR3: CASSHQASGSYEQYF. As DNA, the CDR3 is TGCGCCAGCAGCCACCAGGCTAGCGGGAGCTACGAGCAGTACTTC. The full variable domain, in which reference TRBV5-1 and TRBJ2-7 provide the parts outside the CDR3, is KAGVTQTPRYLIKTRGQQVTLSCSPISGHRSVSWYQQTPGQGLQFLFEYFSETQRNKGNFPGRFSGRQFSNSRSEMNVSTLELGDSALYLCASSHQASGSYEQYFGPGTRLTVT.

V is TRBV2 and J is TRBJ1-3; D is ambiguous. In germline, CDR1 is SNHLY, CDR2 FYNNEI. CDR3 length: 14 amino acids. V was clipped by 2 bases and J by 0 bases, with 5 bases between them. CDR3 region: CASSETASGNTIYF. The CDR3 region has the DNA TGTGCCAGCAGTGAAACAGCCTCTGGAAACACCATATATTTT. Based on the CDR3 plus reference TRBV2 and TRBJ1-3, the full variable domain is EPEVTQTPSHQVTQMGQEVILRCVPISNHLYFYWYRQILGQKVEFLVSFYNNEISEKSEIFDDQFSVERPDGSNFTLKIRSTKLEDSAMYFCASSETASGNTIYFGEGSWLTVV.

This clone was counted once. This chain links TRBV27 with TRBJ2-7; D assignment may be TRBD1 or TRBD2 (5 bases each). Germline V gene sequence: CDR1 MNHEY, CDR2 SMNVEV (reference sequence). The CDR3 is 15 amino acids. V lost 3 bases, J lost 4 bases, and 16 bases lay in between. CDR3 DNA: TGTGCCAGCAGTTTCCGCTATGGGGACCGTTACGAGCAGTACTTC. It encodes CASSFRYGDRYEQYF.

This clone was seen a few times. This rearrangement joins TRBV6-5 to TRBJ2-1; possibly TRBD1 for D (6 bases). CDR3 length: 11 amino acids. Trimming pared 8 bases from V and 9 bases from J, leaving 11 bases between. Germline loops: CDR1 MNHEY, CDR2 SVGAGI. CDR3 coding DNA: TGTGCCAGCTTCGCCAGGGGTGAGCAGTTCTTC. Its translation is CASFARGEQFF.

Worth noting for this clone: Other DNA variants within this sample encode the same CDR3. The chain links TRBV5-1 to TRBJ2-1, with 7 positions matching TRBD2. Losses at the gene ends were 4 bases for V and 0 bases for J; bases not matched to a gene: 4. Germline assignment: CDR1 SGHRS and CDR2 YFSETQ. This CDR3 has 15 residues. The CDR3 is CASSPSSGSYNEQFF. In nucleotides, the CDR3 is TGCGCCAGCAGCCCATCTAGCGGCTCCTACAATGAGCAGTTCTTC.

The chain recombines TRBV7-2 with TRBJ2-5, with 10 nucleotides matching TRBD2. The J call may be incorrect, as the DNA end agrees better with TRBJ2-7. Looked up from germline, CDR1 is SGHTA and CDR2 is FQGNSA. CDR3 size: 15 residues. The CDR3 reads CASSIGLAETYEQYF. CDR3 coding DNA: TGTGCCAGCAGCATAGGACTAGCGGAAACCTACGAGCAGTACTTC.

The rearrangement links TRBV29-1 to TRBJ1-1, with D hard to call. V was trimmed by 8 bases and J by 3 bases, leaving 16 bases between them. Germline V lookup: CDR1 SQVTM, CDR2 ANQGSEA. There are 13 residues in the CDR3. This CDR3 is CSIRALGDTEAFF. For the CDR3, the DNA is TGCAGCATAAGGGCCCTCGGGGACACTGAAGCTTTCTTT.

The genes are TRBV28 and TRBJ2-7; D is possibly TRBD1 (5 bases). Germline values: CDR1 MDHEN, CDR2 SYDVKM. This CDR3 contains 16 residues. The ends were cut back, 5 bases at V and 2 bases at J, with 19 bases in the middle. CDR3 in DNA: TGTGCCAGCAGTACCTGGACATTACGCTTGGCCTACGAGCAGTACTTC. It yields the protein CASSTWTLRLAYEQYF.